This T cell receptor beta chain appears in the sequencing data of a study of T cells in Graves' hyperthyroidism and ophthalmopathy. From RNA transcripts, TCR beta CDR3 regions were amplified. TCR CDR3 underwent first-round RT-PCR with the HTBI primer set. TCRdb analysed the multiplex PCR reads with MiXCR anew, one entry per CDR3 protein. The data hold about 290,000 distinct CDR3 sequences, with 16% observed a single time. V was shortened by 5 bases and J by 0 bases, with 11 bases between the two germline ends. This CDR3 has 15 residues. Per the germline V gene, CDR1 is KGHDR and CDR2 is SFDVKD. This clonotype was detected many times.

This chain uses TRBV24-1 with TRBJ2-3; D gene uncertain. Sequencing was performed on blood. This clonotype originated in a man aged 25-45 years with Graves' hyperthyroidism. The CDR3 DNA follows: TGTGCCACCAGTGCCGAGCTTGGGAGCACAGATACGCAGTATTTT. This encodes CATSAELGSTDTQYF.